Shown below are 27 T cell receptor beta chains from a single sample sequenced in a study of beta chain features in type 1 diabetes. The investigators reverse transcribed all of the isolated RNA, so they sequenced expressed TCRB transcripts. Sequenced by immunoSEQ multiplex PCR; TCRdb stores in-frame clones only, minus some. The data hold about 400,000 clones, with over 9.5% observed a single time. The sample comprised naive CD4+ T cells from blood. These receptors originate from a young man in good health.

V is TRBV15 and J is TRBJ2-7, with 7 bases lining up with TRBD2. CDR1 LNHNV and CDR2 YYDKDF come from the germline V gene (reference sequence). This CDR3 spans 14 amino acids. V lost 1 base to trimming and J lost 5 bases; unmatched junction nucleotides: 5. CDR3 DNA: TGTGCCACCAGCAGAGTCACTAGCGCGGACGAGCAGTACTTC. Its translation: CATSRVTSADEQYF.

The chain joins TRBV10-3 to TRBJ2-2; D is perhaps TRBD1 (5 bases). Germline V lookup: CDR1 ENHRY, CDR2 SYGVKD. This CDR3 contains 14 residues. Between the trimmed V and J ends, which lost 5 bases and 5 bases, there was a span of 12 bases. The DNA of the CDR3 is TGTGCCATCAGTCCTAGGGGCCTAACCGGGGAGCTGTTTTTT. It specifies CAISPRGLTGELFF.

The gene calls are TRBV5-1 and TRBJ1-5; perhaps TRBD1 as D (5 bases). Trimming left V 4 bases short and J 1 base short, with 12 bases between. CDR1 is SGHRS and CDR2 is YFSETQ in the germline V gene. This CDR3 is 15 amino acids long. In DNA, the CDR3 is TGCGCCAGCAGCAGGAGGGCAGGGAGCAATCAGCCCCAGCATTTT. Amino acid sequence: CASSRRAGSNQPQHF.

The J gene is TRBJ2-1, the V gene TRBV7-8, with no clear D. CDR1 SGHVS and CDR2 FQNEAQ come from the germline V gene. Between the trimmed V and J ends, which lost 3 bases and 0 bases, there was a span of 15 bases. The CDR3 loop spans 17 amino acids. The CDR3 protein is CASSLGRFASSYNEQFF. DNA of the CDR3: TGTGCCAGCAGCTTGGGCAGGTTCGCCAGCTCCTACAATGAGCAGTTCTTC.

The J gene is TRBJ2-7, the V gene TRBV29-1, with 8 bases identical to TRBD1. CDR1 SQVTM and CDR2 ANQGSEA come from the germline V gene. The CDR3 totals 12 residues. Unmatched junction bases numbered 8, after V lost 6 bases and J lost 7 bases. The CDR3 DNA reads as TGCAGCGTGGGTTGGACAGGGAGTGAGCAGTACTTC. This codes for CSVGWTGSEQYF.

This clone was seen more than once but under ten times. The CDR3 here is CASSFSGSTGELFF. The CDR3 bases are TGTGCCAGCAGCTTCAGCGGGAGCACCGGGGAGCTGTTTTTT. V gene TRBV5-4 combines with J gene TRBJ2-2; 8 bases fit TRBD2. This CDR3 has 14 amino acids. V shed 2 bases and J 4 bases; nucleotides not matched to a gene: 1. Germline CDR1 and CDR2: SGHNT and YYREEE (reference sequence).

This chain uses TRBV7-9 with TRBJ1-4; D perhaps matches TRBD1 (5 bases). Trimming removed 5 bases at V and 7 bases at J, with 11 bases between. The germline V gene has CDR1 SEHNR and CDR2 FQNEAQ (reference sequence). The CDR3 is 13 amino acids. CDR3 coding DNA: TGTGCCAGCAGCCCGGGGGTTATTGAAAAACTGTTTTTT. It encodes CASSPGVIEKLFF.

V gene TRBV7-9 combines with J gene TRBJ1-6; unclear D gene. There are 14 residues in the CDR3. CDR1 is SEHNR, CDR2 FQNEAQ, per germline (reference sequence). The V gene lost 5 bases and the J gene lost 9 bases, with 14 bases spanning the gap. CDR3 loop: CASSPSTRGSPLHF. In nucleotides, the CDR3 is TGTGCCAGCAGCCCATCTACGCGGGGTTCACCCCTCCACTTT.

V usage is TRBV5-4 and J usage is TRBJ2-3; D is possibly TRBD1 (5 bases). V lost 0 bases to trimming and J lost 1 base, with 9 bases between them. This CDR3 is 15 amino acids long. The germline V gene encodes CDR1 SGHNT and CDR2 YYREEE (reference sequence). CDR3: CASSLEGAGTDTQYF. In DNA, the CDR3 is TGTGCCAGCAGCTTGGAAGGGGCAGGCACAGATACGCAGTATTTT.

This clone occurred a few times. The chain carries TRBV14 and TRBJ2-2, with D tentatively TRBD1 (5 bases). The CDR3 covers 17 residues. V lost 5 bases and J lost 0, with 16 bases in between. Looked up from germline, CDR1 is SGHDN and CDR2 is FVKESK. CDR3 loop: CASSYRLTATNTGELFF. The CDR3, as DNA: TGTGCCAGCAGCTACCGATTGACAGCCACGAACACCGGGGAGCTGTTTTTT.

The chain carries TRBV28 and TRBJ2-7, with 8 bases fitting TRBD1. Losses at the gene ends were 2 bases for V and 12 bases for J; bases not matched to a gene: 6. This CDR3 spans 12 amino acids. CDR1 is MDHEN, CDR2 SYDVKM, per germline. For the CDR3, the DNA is TGTGCCAGCAGTTTAGCTTCCGGGACAGGGTACTTC. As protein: CASSLASGTGYF.

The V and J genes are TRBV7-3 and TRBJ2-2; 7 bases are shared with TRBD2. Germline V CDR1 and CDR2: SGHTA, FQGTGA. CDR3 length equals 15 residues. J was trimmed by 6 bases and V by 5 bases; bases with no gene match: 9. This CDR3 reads CASSLSGVGSGELFF. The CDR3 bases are TGTGCCAGCAGCCTCAGCGGGGTGGGTTCCGGGGAGCTGTTTTTT. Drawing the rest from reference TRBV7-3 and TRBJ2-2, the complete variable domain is GAGVSQTPSNKVTEKGKYVELRCDPISGHTALYWYRQSLGQGPEFLIYFQGTGAADDSGLPNDRFFAVRPEGSVSTLKIQRTERGDSAVYLCASSLSGVGSGELFFGEGSRLTVL.

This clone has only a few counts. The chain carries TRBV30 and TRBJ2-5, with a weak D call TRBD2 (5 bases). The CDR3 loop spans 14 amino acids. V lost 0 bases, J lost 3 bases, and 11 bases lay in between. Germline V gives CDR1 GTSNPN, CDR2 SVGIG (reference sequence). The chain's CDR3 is CAWSVLAFKETQYF. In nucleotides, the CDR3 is TGTGCCTGGAGTGTTCTAGCTTTTAAAGAGACCCAGTACTTC.

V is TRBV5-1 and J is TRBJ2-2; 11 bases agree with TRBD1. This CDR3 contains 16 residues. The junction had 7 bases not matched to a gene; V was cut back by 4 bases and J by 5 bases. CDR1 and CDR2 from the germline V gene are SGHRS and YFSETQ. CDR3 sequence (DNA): TGCGCCAGCAGCCCACGGACAGGGGGCGAAACCGGGGAGCTGTTTTTT. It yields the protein CASSPRTGGETGELFF.

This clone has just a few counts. The chain's CDR3 is CASSRGGDTQYF. CDR3 nucleotides: TGTGCCAGCAGCCGGGGGGGAGATACGCAGTATTTT. The chain combines TRBV6-5 with TRBJ2-3; 8 bases map to TRBD2. Per the germline V gene, CDR1 is MNHEY and CDR2 is SVGAGI. V shed 6 bases and J 5 bases; nucleotides not matched to a gene: 1. The CDR3 length is 12 residues.

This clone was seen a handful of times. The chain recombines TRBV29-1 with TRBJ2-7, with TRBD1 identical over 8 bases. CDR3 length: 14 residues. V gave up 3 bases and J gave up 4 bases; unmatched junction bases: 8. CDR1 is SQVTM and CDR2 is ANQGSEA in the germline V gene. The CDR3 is CSVEVHQGAYEQYF. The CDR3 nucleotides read TGCAGCGTTGAGGTGCACCAGGGGGCTTACGAGCAGTACTTC.

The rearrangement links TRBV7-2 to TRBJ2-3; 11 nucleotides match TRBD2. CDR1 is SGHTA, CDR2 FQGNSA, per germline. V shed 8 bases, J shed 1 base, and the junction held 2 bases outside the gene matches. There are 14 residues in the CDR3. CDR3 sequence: CASVLAGGTDTQYF. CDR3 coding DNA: TGTGCCAGCGTACTAGCGGGGGGCACAGATACGCAGTATTTT.

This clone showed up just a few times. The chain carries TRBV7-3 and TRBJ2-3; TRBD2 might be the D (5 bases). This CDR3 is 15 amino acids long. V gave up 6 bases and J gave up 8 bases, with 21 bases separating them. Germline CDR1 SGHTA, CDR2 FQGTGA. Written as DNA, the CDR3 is TGTGCCAGCAGTTCTGCGGCTAGCTCATCCGCTACGCAGTATTTT. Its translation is CASSSAASSSATQYF. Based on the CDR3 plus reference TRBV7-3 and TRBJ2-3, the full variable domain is GAGVSQTPSNKVTEKGKYVELRCDPISGHTALYWYRQSLGQGPEFLIYFQGTGAADDSGLPNDRFFAVRPEGSVSTLKIQRTERGDSAVYLCASSSAASSSATQYFGPGTRLTVL.

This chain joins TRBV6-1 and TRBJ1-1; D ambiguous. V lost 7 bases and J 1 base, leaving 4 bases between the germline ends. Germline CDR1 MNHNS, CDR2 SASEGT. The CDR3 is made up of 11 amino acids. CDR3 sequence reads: CASTGNTEAFF. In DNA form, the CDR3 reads TGTGCCAGCACCGGGAACACTGAAGCTTTCTTT.

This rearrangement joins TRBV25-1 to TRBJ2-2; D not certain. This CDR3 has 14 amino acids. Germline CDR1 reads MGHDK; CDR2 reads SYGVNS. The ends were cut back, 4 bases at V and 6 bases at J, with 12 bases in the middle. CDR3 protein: CASSGHHNSGELFF. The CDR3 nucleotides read TGTGCCAGCAGTGGACACCACAACTCCGGGGAGCTGTTTTTT.

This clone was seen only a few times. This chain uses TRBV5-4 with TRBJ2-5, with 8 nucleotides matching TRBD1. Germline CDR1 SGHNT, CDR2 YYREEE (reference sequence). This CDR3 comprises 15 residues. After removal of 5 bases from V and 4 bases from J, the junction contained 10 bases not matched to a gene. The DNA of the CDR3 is TGTGCCAGCAGTCTTAGGCAGGGGGCGGGAGAGACCCAGTACTTC. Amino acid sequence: CASSLRQGAGETQYF.

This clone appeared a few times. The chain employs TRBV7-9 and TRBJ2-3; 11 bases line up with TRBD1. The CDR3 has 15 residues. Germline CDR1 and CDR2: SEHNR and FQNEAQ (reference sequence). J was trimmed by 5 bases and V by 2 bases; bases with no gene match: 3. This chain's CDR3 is CASSLRTGGVDTQYF. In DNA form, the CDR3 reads TGTGCCAGCAGCTTAAGGACAGGGGGCGTAGATACGCAGTATTTT. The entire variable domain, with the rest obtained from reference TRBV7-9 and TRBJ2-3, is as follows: DTGVSQNPRHKITKRGQNVTFRCDPISEHNRLYWYRQTLGQGPEFLTYFQNEAQLEKSRLLSDRFSAERPKGSFSTLEIQRTEQGDSAMYLCASSLRTGGVDTQYFGPGTRLTVL.

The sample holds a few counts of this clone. The CDR3 nucleotides are TGTGCCAGCAGCTTAACGTCGGGGCTAGCGGGAGTAGCAGAGCAGTTCTTC. Protein sequence: CASSLTSGLAGVAEQFF. This sequence joins TRBV7-3 and TRBJ2-1, with 10 bases aligning to TRBD2. The CDR3 is 17 residues long. In germline, CDR1 is SGHTA, CDR2 FQGTGA. With 0 bases clipped from V and 10 bases from J, the junction kept 12 bases outside the gene matches. Based on the CDR3 plus reference TRBV7-3 and TRBJ2-1, the full variable domain is GAGVSQTPSNKVTEKGKYVELRCDPISGHTALYWYRQSLGQGPEFLIYFQGTGAADDSGLPNDRFFAVRPEGSVSTLKIQRTERGDSAVYLCASSLTSGLAGVAEQFFGPGTRLTVL.

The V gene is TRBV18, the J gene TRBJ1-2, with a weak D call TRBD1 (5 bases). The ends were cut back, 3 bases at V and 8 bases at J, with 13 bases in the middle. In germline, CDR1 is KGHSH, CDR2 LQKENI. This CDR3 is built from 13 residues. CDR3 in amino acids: CASSPTGGEGYTF. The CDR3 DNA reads TGTGCCAGCTCACCTACGGGGGGGGAAGGCTACACCTTC.

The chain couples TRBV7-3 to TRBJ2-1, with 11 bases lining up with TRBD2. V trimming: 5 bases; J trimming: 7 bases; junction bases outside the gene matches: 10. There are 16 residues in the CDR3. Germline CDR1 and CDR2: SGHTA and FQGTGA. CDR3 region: CASSPVTSGRGNEQFF. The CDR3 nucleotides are TGTGCCAGCAGCCCGGTAACTAGCGGGAGAGGGAATGAGCAGTTCTTC.

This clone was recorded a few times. The CDR3 DNA follows: TGTGCCAGCAGCTTAATGGGACTATCCTACGAGCAGTACTTC. Its protein is CASSLMGLSYEQYF. This chain links TRBV7-2 with TRBJ2-7, with 7 bases that match TRBD2. V lost 2 bases and J lost 1; bases outside the gene matches: 2. The CDR3 has 14 residues. CDR1 and CDR2 (germline): SGHTA, FQGNSA.

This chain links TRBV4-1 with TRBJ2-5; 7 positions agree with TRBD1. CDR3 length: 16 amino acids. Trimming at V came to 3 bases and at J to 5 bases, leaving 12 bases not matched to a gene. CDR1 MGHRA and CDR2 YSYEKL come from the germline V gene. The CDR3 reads CASSQALAQGWETQYF. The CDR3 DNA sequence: TGCGCCAGCAGCCAGGCCCTGGCACAGGGGTGGGAGACCCAGTACTTC.